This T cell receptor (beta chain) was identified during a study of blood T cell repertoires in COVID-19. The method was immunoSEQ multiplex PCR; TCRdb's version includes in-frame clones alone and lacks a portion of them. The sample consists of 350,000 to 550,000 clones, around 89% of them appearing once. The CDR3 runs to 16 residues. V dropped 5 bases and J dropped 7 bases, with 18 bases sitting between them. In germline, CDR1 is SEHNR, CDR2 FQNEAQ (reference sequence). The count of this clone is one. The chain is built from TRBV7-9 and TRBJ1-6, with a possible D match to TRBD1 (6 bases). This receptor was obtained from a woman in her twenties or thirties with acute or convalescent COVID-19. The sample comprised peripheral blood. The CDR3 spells CASSPSRGAGNSPLHF. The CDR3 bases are TGTGCCAGCAGCCCAAGTCGGGGGGCTGGAAATTCACCCCTCCACTTT.